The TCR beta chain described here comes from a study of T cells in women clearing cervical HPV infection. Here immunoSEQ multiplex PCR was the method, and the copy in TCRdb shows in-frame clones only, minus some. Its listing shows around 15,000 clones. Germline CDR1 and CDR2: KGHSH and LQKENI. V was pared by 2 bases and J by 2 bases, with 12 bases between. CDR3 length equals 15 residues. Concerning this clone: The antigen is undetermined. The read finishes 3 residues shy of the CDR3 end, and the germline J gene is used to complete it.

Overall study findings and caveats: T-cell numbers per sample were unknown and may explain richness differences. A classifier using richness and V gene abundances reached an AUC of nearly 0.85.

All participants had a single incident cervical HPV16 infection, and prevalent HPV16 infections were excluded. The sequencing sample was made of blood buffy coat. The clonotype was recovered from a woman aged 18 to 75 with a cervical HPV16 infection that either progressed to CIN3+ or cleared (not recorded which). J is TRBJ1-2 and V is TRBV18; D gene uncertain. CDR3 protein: CASSPGPPPNYGYTF. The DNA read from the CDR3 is TGTGCCAGCTCACCAGGGCCCCCGCCCAACTATGGC.